This TCR beta chain was recorded in a study of shared clonotypes between healthy human individuals. The CDR3 totals 13 residues. Germline CDR1 MDHEN, CDR2 SYDVKM. V gave up 6 bases and J gave up 2 bases; unmatched junction bases: 2. Template amounts of 300 to 350 ng DNA, tens of thousands of T cell genomes, were employed in unsorted PBMC replicate PCRs. The method was immunoSEQ multiplex PCR; TCRdb's version includes in-frame clones alone and lacks a portion of them. The data contain 400,000 to 550,000 clones, around 80% of them seen just once; the ten biggest clones take up 9.5% to 15%. Sequencing used PBMCs. The chain combines TRBV28 with TRBJ2-3; 7 bases are shared with TRBD1. The sequence derives from a woman between 35 and 50 years old in good health. Some clones in this sample may be carry-over from other donors' samples. The CDR3 DNA is TGTGCCAGCAGGACAGGGTACACAGATACGCAGTATTTT. Its protein is CASRTGYTDTQYF.